These T cell receptor beta chains were read from a single sample in a study of Ad26.COV2.S vaccination and SARS-CoV-2 variants. Produced via immunoSEQ multiplex PCR; TCRdb's table is partial and in-frame only. Of roughly 700,000 clones listed, around 92% are singletons. Specimen: peripheral blood, collected in a trial of Ad26.COV2.S vaccine versus placebo. The origin of the receptors is a person aged 18 to 59 who received the Ad26.COV2.S COVID-19 vaccine or a placebo. CDR3s include the opening cysteine and the closing phenylalanine or tryptophan. The order of the fields is CDR3 DNA, CDR3 protein, clone size, V gene, D gene, J gene. The D gene is left open where the match is weak. A clone size is listed for some rows: how often the clone was seen (once, few, many), or a class if it is expanded.

cdr3_nt: TGTGCCAGCAACCGACGGGACAATGAGCAGTTCTTC
cdr3_aa: CASNRRDNEQFF
clone_size: .
v_call: TRBV7-9
d_call: .
j_call: TRBJ2-1

cdr3_nt: TGTGCCAGCAGCGTAGCCCCGGGGGCCACAGATACGCAGTATTTT
cdr3_aa: CASSVAPGATDTQYF
clone_size: .
v_call: TRBV9
d_call: .
j_call: TRBJ2-3

cdr3_nt: TGTGCCAGCAGTTACTCGATTGGCGGATCCTCCTACGAGCAGTACTTC
cdr3_aa: CASSYSIGGSSYEQYF
clone_size: .
v_call: TRBV6-5
d_call: .
j_call: TRBJ2-7

cdr3_nt: TGTGCCTGGAGTGTACGCCTGGGAGAGGCTGGAAACACCATATATTTT
cdr3_aa: CAWSVRLGEAGNTIYF
clone_size: .
v_call: TRBV30
d_call: .
j_call: TRBJ1-3

cdr3_nt: TGCAGCGTTGAGGTGGGGACCTGGCTAGCGGGAGCGGAGACCCAGTACTTC
cdr3_aa: CSVEVGTWLAGAETQYF
clone_size: .
v_call: TRBV29-1
d_call: TRBD2
j_call: TRBJ2-5

cdr3_nt: TGTGCCAGTTCCGGGACTAGCGGGAAAGAGACCCAGTACTTC
cdr3_aa: CASSGTSGKETQYF
clone_size: .
v_call: TRBV6-5
d_call: TRBD2
j_call: TRBJ2-5

cdr3_nt: TGTGCCAGCAGCTTACAGGGGAATCAGCCCCAGCATTTT
cdr3_aa: CASSLQGNQPQHF
clone_size: .
v_call: TRBV7-8
d_call: .
j_call: TRBJ1-5

cdr3_nt: TGTGCCAGCGCGCCGGGCATTGGCTCCTACGAGCAGTACTTC
cdr3_aa: CASAPGIGSYEQYF
clone_size: .
v_call: TRBV27
d_call: .
j_call: TRBJ2-7

cdr3_nt: TGTGCCAGCAGCCGTCCGACTAGATCCTACGAGCAGTACTTC
cdr3_aa: CASSRPTRSYEQYF
clone_size: .
v_call: TRBV5-6
d_call: .
j_call: TRBJ2-7

cdr3_nt: TGTGCCAGTAGGCGGGGAGAGGGGTTGAACACTGAAGCTTTCTTT
cdr3_aa: CASRRGEGLNTEAFF
clone_size: .
v_call: TRBV19
d_call: .
j_call: TRBJ1-1

cdr3_nt: TGTGCCAGCACTGCCCGGGCGGGGGGGCCTTTAGAGCAGTTCTTC
cdr3_aa: CASTARAGGPLEQFF
clone_size: .
v_call: TRBV2
d_call: TRBD2
j_call: TRBJ2-1

cdr3_nt: TGTGCCAGCAGCTTAGTCAACTACGAGCAGTACTTC
cdr3_aa: CASSLVNYEQYF
clone_size: .
v_call: TRBV11-2
d_call: .
j_call: TRBJ2-7

cdr3_nt: TGTGCCAGCAGCCGCTCAGGGACAGAGCAGTTCTTC
cdr3_aa: CASSRSGTEQFF
clone_size: .
v_call: TRBV11-2
d_call: .
j_call: TRBJ2-1

cdr3_nt: TGTGCCAGCAGCCAAGCAAGTCTGAATCAGCCCCAGCATTTT
cdr3_aa: CASSQASLNQPQHF
clone_size: once
v_call: TRBV4-2
d_call: .
j_call: TRBJ1-5

cdr3_nt: TGTGCCAGCAGCTGGGACAGCGCCAATTCACCCCTCCACTTT
cdr3_aa: CASSWDSANSPLHF
clone_size: .
v_call: TRBV7-9
d_call: TRBD1
j_call: TRBJ1-6

cdr3_nt: TGTGCCAGCAGCCGGGGCGGGCCCACCCAAACCAATCAGCCCCAGCATTTT
cdr3_aa: CASSRGGPTQTNQPQHF
clone_size: .
v_call: TRBV7-9
d_call: .
j_call: TRBJ1-5

cdr3_nt: TGTGCCAGCAGCCAAGAGGGCAGGGGAACGAGCGGCTACACCTTC
cdr3_aa: CASSQEGRGTSGYTF
clone_size: .
v_call: TRBV14
d_call: .
j_call: TRBJ1-2

cdr3_nt: TGTGCCTGGAGGGGCGGACGGACGGGAAGCAATCAGCCCCAGCATTTT
cdr3_aa: CAWRGGRTGSNQPQHF
clone_size: .
v_call: TRBV30
d_call: .
j_call: TRBJ1-5

cdr3_nt: TGTGCCAGCTCACCAGGAGGAACTCAAGAGACCCAGTACTTC
cdr3_aa: CASSPGGTQETQYF
clone_size: .
v_call: TRBV18
d_call: .
j_call: TRBJ2-5

cdr3_nt: TGTGCCAGCAGCCTTGGGACTAGCGTATTCGAGACCCAGTACTTC
cdr3_aa: CASSLGTSVFETQYF
clone_size: once
v_call: TRBV11-2
d_call: TRBD2
j_call: TRBJ2-5

cdr3_nt: TGTGCCAGCAGTACCGGGGCTCAAGAGACCCAGTACTTC
cdr3_aa: CASSTGAQETQYF
clone_size: .
v_call: TRBV27
d_call: .
j_call: TRBJ2-5

cdr3_nt: TGTGCCAGCTCACCCAGTGAGAGCTCCTACGAGCAGTACTTC
cdr3_aa: CASSPSESSYEQYF
clone_size: .
v_call: TRBV18
d_call: .
j_call: TRBJ2-7

cdr3_nt: TGTGCCTGGAGTCGACAGGACCAGGCGTGGTACTTC
cdr3_aa: CAWSRQDQAWYF
clone_size: .
v_call: TRBV30
d_call: .
j_call: TRBJ2-7

cdr3_nt: TGTGCCAGCAGTTACGGGGTAAACAACTACAATGAGCAGTTCTTC
cdr3_aa: CASSYGVNNYNEQFF
clone_size: .
v_call: TRBV6-5
d_call: .
j_call: TRBJ2-1

cdr3_nt: TGTGCCAGCAGATTGGGGCCGGAAGCTTTCTTT
cdr3_aa: CASRLGPEAFF
clone_size: .
v_call: TRBV2
d_call: .
j_call: TRBJ1-1

cdr3_nt: TGCAGCGTTGATAGGGGAACAGGGGGCAACTATGGCTACACCTTC
cdr3_aa: CSVDRGTGGNYGYTF
clone_size: .
v_call: TRBV29-1
d_call: TRBD1
j_call: TRBJ1-2

cdr3_nt: TGCGCCAGCAGCTCCGACATAACAGCTAACTATGGCTACACCTTC
cdr3_aa: CASSSDITANYGYTF
clone_size: .
v_call: TRBV5-1
d_call: .
j_call: TRBJ1-2

cdr3_nt: TGTGCCAGCAGTCCCCAGGGGCAGGGAGGTATAGGGGGCCAAAGGCCCCAGCATTTT
cdr3_aa: CASSPQGQGGIGGQRPQHF
clone_size: .
v_call: TRBV6-6
d_call: TRBD1
j_call: TRBJ1-5

cdr3_nt: TGCGCCAGCAGCATCGGGGACGAACCGAACACCGGGGAGCTGTTTTTT
cdr3_aa: CASSIGDEPNTGELFF
clone_size: .
v_call: TRBV5-1
d_call: .
j_call: TRBJ2-2

cdr3_nt: TGTGCCAGCAGCTTAGGGCTCTCTGGAAACACCATATATTTT
cdr3_aa: CASSLGLSGNTIYF
clone_size: few
v_call: TRBV7-8
d_call: .
j_call: TRBJ1-3

cdr3_nt: TGTGCCTGGAGGCCGACAGGGGGCGGGGGGACCCAGTACTTC
cdr3_aa: CAWRPTGGGGTQYF
clone_size: .
v_call: TRBV30
d_call: TRBD1
j_call: TRBJ2-5

cdr3_nt: TGTGCCAGTAGTATCGGGGATGAAGCTTTCTTT
cdr3_aa: CASSIGDEAFF
clone_size: once
v_call: TRBV19
d_call: .
j_call: TRBJ1-1

cdr3_nt: TGTGCCTGGAGTGTGGACTCGATTAGGGATGAGCAGTTCTTC
cdr3_aa: CAWSVDSIRDEQFF
clone_size: .
v_call: TRBV30
d_call: .
j_call: TRBJ2-1

cdr3_nt: TGCAGCGTTGGGGAAACTGGAAACACCATATATTTT
cdr3_aa: CSVGETGNTIYF
clone_size: .
v_call: TRBV29-1
d_call: .
j_call: TRBJ1-3

cdr3_nt: TGCGCCAGCAGCCCGGACAGGGCTCAAGAGACCCAGTACTTC
cdr3_aa: CASSPDRAQETQYF
clone_size: .
v_call: TRBV5-1
d_call: TRBD1
j_call: TRBJ2-5

cdr3_nt: TGTGCCTGGAGTACCCCCAGGGTTGGTAACTATGGCTACACCTTC
cdr3_aa: CAWSTPRVGNYGYTF
clone_size: .
v_call: TRBV30
d_call: .
j_call: TRBJ1-2

cdr3_nt: TGTGCCAGCTCAGCAGGGAGCTATGGCTACACCTTC
cdr3_aa: CASSAGSYGYTF
clone_size: once
v_call: TRBV18
d_call: .
j_call: TRBJ1-2

cdr3_nt: TGCGCCAGCAGCTTTCTGGGGGGGAACACTGAAGCTTTCTTT
cdr3_aa: CASSFLGGNTEAFF
clone_size: .
v_call: TRBV5-1
d_call: .
j_call: TRBJ1-1

cdr3_nt: TGCGCCAGCAGCCCTTGGTCTTTGGGGACTGAAGCTTTCTTT
cdr3_aa: CASSPWSLGTEAFF
clone_size: few
v_call: TRBV5-1
d_call: .
j_call: TRBJ1-1

cdr3_nt: TGTGCCAGCAGCTCCGGACTAGCGGGGGGCGCGAAGCACAATGAGCAGTTCTTC
cdr3_aa: CASSSGLAGGAKHNEQFF
clone_size: .
v_call: TRBV7-9
d_call: TRBD2
j_call: TRBJ2-1

cdr3_nt: TGTGCCAGCAGTTACTCCTTTGGTAGCCCTGATACGCAGTATTTT
cdr3_aa: CASSYSFGSPDTQYF
clone_size: once
v_call: TRBV6-2/TRBV6-3
d_call: .
j_call: TRBJ2-3

cdr3_nt: TGCGCCAGAGAGGCCGCCTGGGGTGAAGCTTTCTTT
cdr3_aa: CAREAAWGEAFF
clone_size: .
v_call: TRBV10-1
d_call: .
j_call: TRBJ1-1

cdr3_nt: TGCGCCAGCAGCGCAGGGCCCAGTAACACTGAAGCTTTCTTT
cdr3_aa: CASSAGPSNTEAFF
clone_size: .
v_call: TRBV5-1
d_call: .
j_call: TRBJ1-1

cdr3_nt: TGTGCCAGTAGTTATGTCTACAATCAGCCCCAGCATTTT
cdr3_aa: CASSYVYNQPQHF
clone_size: .
v_call: TRBV19
d_call: .
j_call: TRBJ1-5

cdr3_nt: TGTGCCAGCGTACAATATACGGGACAGCCCCAGCATTTT
cdr3_aa: CASVQYTGQPQHF
clone_size: .
v_call: TRBV2
d_call: .
j_call: TRBJ1-5

cdr3_nt: TGTGCCAGCAGTAGGACTTTGAGCTCCTACGAGCAGTACTTC
cdr3_aa: CASSRTLSSYEQYF
clone_size: .
v_call: TRBV6-5
d_call: .
j_call: TRBJ2-7

cdr3_nt: TGCGCCAGCAGCCAAGAAGTCTTAGGGGGTACTGAAGCTTTCTTT
cdr3_aa: CASSQEVLGGTEAFF
clone_size: .
v_call: TRBV4-3
d_call: .
j_call: TRBJ1-1

cdr3_nt: TGTGCCAGCAGCCAACGAGCGGGGGGCTCCTACAATGAGCAGTTCTTC
cdr3_aa: CASSQRAGGSYNEQFF
clone_size: .
v_call: TRBV4-2
d_call: TRBD2
j_call: TRBJ2-1

cdr3_nt: TGCGCCAGCAGCCAAGATCACGGACACCAGGGAGGTTACTATGGCTACACCTTC
cdr3_aa: CASSQDHGHQGGYYGYTF
clone_size: few
v_call: TRBV4-3
d_call: .
j_call: TRBJ1-2

cdr3_nt: TGCGCCAGCAGCTTCCCCCCAGGGGGGAGCACTGAAGCTTTCTTT
cdr3_aa: CASSFPPGGSTEAFF
clone_size: .
v_call: TRBV5-1
d_call: TRBD1
j_call: TRBJ1-1